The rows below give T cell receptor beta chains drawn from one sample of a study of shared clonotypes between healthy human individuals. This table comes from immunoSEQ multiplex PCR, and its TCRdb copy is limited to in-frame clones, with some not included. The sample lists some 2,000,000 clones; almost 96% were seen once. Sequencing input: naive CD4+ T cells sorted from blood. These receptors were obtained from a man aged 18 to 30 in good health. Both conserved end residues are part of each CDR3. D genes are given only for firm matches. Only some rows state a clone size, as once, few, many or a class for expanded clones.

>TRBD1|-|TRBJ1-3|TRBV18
TGTGCCAGCTCACCACAACAGTCAGGGGGCGCATCCTCTGGAAACACCATATATTTT
CASSPQQSGGASSGNTIYF
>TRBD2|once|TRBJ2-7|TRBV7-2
TGTGCCAGCAGCTTAGTGGGGGGGAGGAGTACCTACGAGCAGTACTTC
CASSLVGGRSTYEQYF
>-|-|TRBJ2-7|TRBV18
TGTGCCAGCTCACCTGGGACAAGGGGTGCCTACGAGCAGTACTTC
CASSPGTRGAYEQYF
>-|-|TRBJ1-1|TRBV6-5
TGTGCCAGCAGCCGCAGGGTTAGTGTGCAAGCTTTCTTT
CASSRRVSVQAFF
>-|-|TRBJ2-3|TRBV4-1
TGCGCCAGCAGCCACGCGGCAGATACGCAGTATTTT
CASSHAADTQYF
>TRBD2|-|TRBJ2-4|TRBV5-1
TGCGCCAGCAGCTCTGGTCTAGCGGAATTAGCCAAAAACATTCAGTACTTC
CASSSGLAELAKNIQYF
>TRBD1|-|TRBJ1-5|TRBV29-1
TGCAGCGTTGTAACAGGGGGAAGTGCGAATCAGCCCCAGCATTTT
CSVVTGGSANQPQHF
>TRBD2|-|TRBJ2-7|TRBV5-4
TGTGCCAGCAGCAATGGCCCGCGGGAGGGCAGCGAGCAGTACTTC
CASSNGPREGSEQYF
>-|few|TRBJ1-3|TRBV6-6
TGTGCCAGCAGTTACTCGGGCAGCTCTGGAAACACCATATATTTT
CASSYSGSSGNTIYF
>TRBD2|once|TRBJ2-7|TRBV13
TGTGCCAGCAGCCGGACTAGCGGGAGCCGCCTCTACGAGCAGTACTTC
CASSRTSGSRLYEQYF
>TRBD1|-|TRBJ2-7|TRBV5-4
TGTGCCAGCAGCTTGGGCGGGACAGGGAAAACCTACGAGCAGTACTTC
CASSLGGTGKTYEQYF
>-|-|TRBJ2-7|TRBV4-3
TGCGCCAGCAGCCAAGAAGAGGCGCTTCCCGAGCAGTACTTC
CASSQEEALPEQYF
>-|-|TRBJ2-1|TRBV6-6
TGTGCCAGCAGACCAGACTATGCCCCCTACAATGAGCAGTTCTTC
CASRPDYAPYNEQFF
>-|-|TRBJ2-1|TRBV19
TGTGCCAGTAGTATAAGTGGACAGCGAGTCGATGAGCAGTTCTTC
CASSISGQRVDEQFF
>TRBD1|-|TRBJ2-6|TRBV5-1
TGCGCCAGCAGCCCCCGGGACAGGGAAACCTCTGGGGCCAACGTCCTGACTTTC
CASSPRDRETSGANVLTF
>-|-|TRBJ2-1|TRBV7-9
TGTGCCAGCAGCCCCCGCAATGAGCAGTTCTTC
CASSPRNEQFF
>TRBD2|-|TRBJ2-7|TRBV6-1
TGTGCCAGCAGTGTCACTAGCGGGGACCCCTACGAGCAGTACTTC
CASSVTSGDPYEQYF
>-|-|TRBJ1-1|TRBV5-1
TGCGCCAGCAGTACGACGACAGATATGAACACTGAAGCTTTCTTT
CASSTTTDMNTEAFF
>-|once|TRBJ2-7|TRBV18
TGTGCCAGCTCACCAAGGGACGGACGCTCCTACGAGCAGTACTTC
CASSPRDGRSYEQYF
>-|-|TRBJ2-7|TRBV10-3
TGTGCCATCAGTGAGTCGGGGATTAGCTCCTACGAGCAGTACTTC
CAISESGISSYEQYF
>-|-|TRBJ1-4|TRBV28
TGTGCCAGCATTGGGGCAGGGTTGGTACCCGTTAATGAAAAACTGTTTTTT
CASIGAGLVPVNEKLFF
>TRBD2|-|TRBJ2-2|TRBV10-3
TGTGCCATCGGGGTAGGCGGGGGAAGAACCGGGGAGCTGTTTTTT
CAIGVGGGRTGELFF
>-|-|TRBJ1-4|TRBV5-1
TGCGCCAGCAGCTGGTCCGGCTCAGATTCAGTTGAAAAACTGTTTTTT
CASSWSGSDSVEKLFF
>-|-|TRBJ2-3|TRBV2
TGTGCCAGCAGTGTGGTTACCCAACCCTGGGGTAGCACAGATACGCAGTATTTT
CASSVVTQPWGSTDTQYF
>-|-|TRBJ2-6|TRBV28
TGTGCCAGCAGCCCGACCGGCTCTGGGGCCAACGTCCTGACTTTC
CASSPTGSGANVLTF
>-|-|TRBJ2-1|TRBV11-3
TGTGCCAGCAGCTTAGGGGTCAGGGAAGAGCAGTTCTTC
CASSLGVREEQFF
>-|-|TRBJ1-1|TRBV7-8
TGTGCCAGCAGCTTAACGGGGAACACTGAAGCTTTCTTT
CASSLTGNTEAFF
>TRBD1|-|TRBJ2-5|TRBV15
TGTGCCACCAGCAGAGATGGCGGACAGGGAGAGACCCAGTACTTC
CATSRDGGQGETQYF
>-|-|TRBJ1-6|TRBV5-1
TGCGCCAGCAGCTTGGGACAGGCAAGCTCCTATAATTCACCCCTCCACTTT
CASSLGQASSYNSPLHF
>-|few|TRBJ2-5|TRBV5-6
TGTGCCAGCAGCTTGGACAGACAAGAGACCCAGTACTTC
CASSLDRQETQYF
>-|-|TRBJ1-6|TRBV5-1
TGCGCCAGCAGCCCCGCGGCAGGGAATTATTCACCCCTCCACTTT
CASSPAAGNYSPLHF
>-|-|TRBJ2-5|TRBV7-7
TGTGCTAGCAGCCCCTGGGGTCTCCAAGAGACCCAGTACTTC
CASSPWGLQETQYF
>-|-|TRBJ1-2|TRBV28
TGTGCCAGCAGCATTGACAGCCGCCGGCGTGGCTACACCTTC
CASSIDSRRRGYTF
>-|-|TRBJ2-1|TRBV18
TGTGCCAGCTCGGAGGGCCGGGAGGAGCAGTTCTTC
CASSEGREEQFF
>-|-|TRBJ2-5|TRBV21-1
TGTGCCAGCAGGCGACCCCCACAGGTTACCATAGTCCGGGAGACCCAGTACTTC
CASRRPPQVTIVRETQYF